Listed here are 10 T cell receptor beta chains from one sample, sequenced in a study of OX40 agonist ivuxolimab in advanced cancers. The repertoire was sequenced with immunoSEQ multiplex PCR; TCRdb's copy has only in-frame clones and lacks some. The sample records roughly 70,000 clones, around 85% being singletons. The sample consisted of CD4+ or CD8+ T cells sorted from blood, taken in a trial of the OX40 agonist ivuxolimab. These TCRs come from an adult with an advanced solid tumor such as melanoma, head and neck, liver or kidney cancer.

This clone occurred once. The chain carries TRBV6-5 and TRBJ2-6; D gene ambiguous. The germline CDR1 and CDR2 sequences are MNHEY and SVGAGI. There are 15 residues in the CDR3. V lost 0 bases and J lost 2, with 5 bases in between. CDR3 bases: TGTGCCAGCAGTTACTCAGGGACTGGGGCCAACGTCCTGACTTTC. This translates into CASSYSGTGANVLTF.

The V call is TRBV7-3, the J call TRBJ2-1, with D possibly TRBD2 on 6 matching bases. In germline, CDR1 is SGHTA, CDR2 FQGTGA. The CDR3 sequence is 16 residues long. Trimming pared 4 bases from V and 0 bases from J, leaving 13 bases between. CDR3: CASSSGRGSSYNEQFF. DNA for the CDR3: TGTGCCAGCAGCTCCGGCCGGGGGAGCTCCTACAATGAGCAGTTCTTC.

This rearrangement joins TRBV15 to TRBJ2-7; TRBD1 might be the D (5 bases). CDR1 is LNHNV, CDR2 YYDKDF, per germline (reference sequence). This CDR3 is built from 17 residues. Trimming removed 5 bases from V and 3 bases from J, with 23 bases in between. The CDR3 region is CATSVTNLGQLYYEQYF. Written as DNA, the CDR3 is TGTGCCACCAGCGTTACCAACCTCGGACAACTCTACTACGAGCAGTACTTC. Full variable domain (outside the CDR3, taken from reference TRBV15 and TRBJ2-7): DAMVIQNPRYQVTQFGKPVTLSCSQTLNHNVMYWYQQKSSQAPKLLFHYYDKDFNNEADTPDNFQSRRPNTSFCFLDIRSPGLGDTAMYLCATSVTNLGQLYYEQYFGPGTRLTVT.

This clone has just one count. The V gene is TRBV18, the J gene TRBJ1-1; D remains ambiguous. The length of the CDR3 is 13 residues. Germline assignment: CDR1 KGHSH and CDR2 LQKENI. V was trimmed by 4 bases and J by 4 bases, leaving 10 bases between them. The CDR3 bases are TGTGCCAGCTCACAGGATGGGGTCACTGAAGCTTTCTTT. Encoded protein: CASSQDGVTEAFF.

Comments on this clone: A junction boundary mismatches the germline segment, possibly from a read error. The sample has other DNA sequences that encode this CDR3 too. In DNA form, the CDR3 reads TGTGCCACCAGCCGAGACTTTGGGCCCTACGAGCAGTACTTC. This sequence encodes CATSRDFGPYEQYF. This chain uses TRBV15 with TRBJ2-7, with D unresolved. The CDR3 runs 14 residues. Germline V gene lookup returns CDR1 LNHNV and CDR2 YYDKDF (reference sequence).

Here the CDR3 DNA reads TGCGCCAGCAGCCAGAACAGGGTGAACTATGGCTACACCTTC. This codes for CASSQNRVNYGYTF. The chain employs TRBV4-3 and TRBJ1-2, with D possibly being TRBD1 (6 bases). Trimming left V 3 bases short and J 2 bases short, with 10 bases between. The CDR3 runs to 14 residues. CDR1 is LGHNA, CDR2 YSLEER, per germline.

The rearrangement joins TRBV6-1 to TRBJ2-3, with D maybe TRBD2 (5 bases). The CDR3 runs 14 residues. The V end lost 8 bases, the J end lost 0 bases, and 12 bases lay between the germline ends. Germline V CDR1 and CDR2: MNHNS, SASEGT. The CDR3 nucleotides read TGTGCCAGCTTGCCTAGCCGAAGCACAGATACGCAGTATTTT. Protein sequence: CASLPSRSTDTQYF.

This chain links TRBV12-5 with TRBJ2-4; 7 positions match TRBD1. CDR1 is LGHNT and CDR2 is FRNRAP in the germline V gene. Losses at the gene ends were 7 bases for V and 5 bases for J; bases not matched to a gene: 11. CDR3 size: 15 residues. The CDR3 region is CASATESGQQNIQYF. The DNA for the CDR3 is TGTGCTAGTGCCACAGAATCGGGACAGCAAAACATTCAGTACTTC.

The chain uses TRBV11-2 and TRBJ1-6, with a possible D match to TRBD1 (5 bases). Germline assignment: CDR1 SGHAT and CDR2 FQNNGV. The CDR3 consists of 17 residues. Trimming stripped 4 bases from V and 7 bases from J, with 20 bases between. The CDR3 protein is CASSSSLGGAENSPLHF. The CDR3 nucleotides are TGTGCCAGCAGCTCGAGCTTGGGAGGGGCCGAGAATTCACCCCTCCACTTT.

The V call is TRBV5-1, the J call TRBJ2-5; weak D call: TRBD1 (5 bases). The V and J ends lost 4 bases and 1 base respectively, with 14 bases between them. The CDR3 runs to 15 residues. Germline values: CDR1 SGHRS, CDR2 YFSETQ. The CDR3 loop reads CASSPRVQGQETQYF. DNA of the CDR3: TGCGCCAGCAGCCCAAGGGTTCAGGGCCAAGAGACCCAGTACTTC. Drawing the rest from reference TRBV5-1 and TRBJ2-5, the complete variable domain is KAGVTQTPRYLIKTRGQQVTLSCSPISGHRSVSWYQQTPGQGLQFLFEYFSETQRNKGNFPGRFSGRQFSNSRSEMNVSTLELGDSALYLCASSPRVQGQETQYFGPGTRLLVL.